This TCR beta chain is drawn from a study of CD8+ T cells in alopecia areata. Treatment here: oral pan-JAK inhibitor, 5-10 mg twice daily. Trimming shortened V by 4 bases and J by 3 bases, and 7 bases separated the two germline ends. The length of the CDR3 is 12 residues. The germline CDR1 and CDR2 sequences are SGHNT and YENEEA. Isolated RNA was reverse transcribed into cDNA used as the sequencing template. Clones were read by immunoSEQ multiplex PCR, and TCRdb kept only the in-frame ones, dropping some. The repertoire holds roughly 60,000 clones, with around 46% as singletons. The sequencing used CD8+ T cells sorted from blood, collected at approximately week 37, from a patient treated with tofacitinib. The chain is built from TRBV11-3 and TRBJ2-7; D gene uncertain. The receptor was derived from a human donor with alopecia areata. CDR3 sequence: CASSSDGYEQYF. CDR3 sequence (DNA): TGTGCCAGCAGCTCCGACGGCTACGAGCAGTACTTC.